Each of the 32 T cell receptor beta chains below was sequenced from the same sample in a study of CD8 T cells in ankylosing spondylitis (dated by TCRdb to the late 2010s). Here is what the overall study found, with its caveats: A TCR beta motif of about 8 highly homologous amino acid variants appeared characteristic of blood from ankylosing spondylitis patients.

The protocol used for the library was 5' RACE. TCRdb records Illumina HiSeq 2500 as the sequencer. TCRdb reprocessing: public reads trimmed at Q25 with fastp, clones called with MiXCR, in-frame beta chains kept. Identical CDR3 protein sequences are pooled into one entry, listed with their most common genes and DNA. This sample is represented by a few hundred thousand distinct CDR3 sequences; 10% to 15% of them were singletons. Of the sample, 6.8% falls within the top ten clones. Their antigens are not known. Source material: blood, either unsorted or a sorted T cell fraction (not recorded which). These TCRs come from a male donor with ankylosing spondylitis.

There are a few counts of this clonotype. The CDR3 nucleotides read TGCGCCAGCAGCTTGGCCTTACAGGGAACGGTGGAGACCCAGTACTTC. Protein product: CASSLALQGTVETQYF. This chain uses TRBV5-1 with TRBJ2-5; D is perhaps TRBD1 (6 bases). Trimming left V 0 bases short and J 5 bases short, with 17 bases between. CDR1 SGHRS and CDR2 YFSETQ come from the germline V gene. This CDR3 is 16 amino acids long.

The chain recombines TRBV7-8 with TRBJ1-4; TRBD1 might be the D (6 bases). This CDR3 spans 14 amino acids. Germline lookup yields CDR1 SGHVS and CDR2 FQNEAQ. Trimming pared 0 bases from V and 8 bases from J, leaving 10 bases between. The CDR3 region is CASSLAGAWEKLFF. The CDR3 nucleotides read TGTGCCAGCAGCTTAGCGGGGGCTTGGGAAAAACTGTTTTTT.

This CDR3 is CASSLGGGDQIQYF. CDR3 in DNA: TGTGCCAGCAGCTTAGGAGGAGGGGATCAGATTCAGTACTTC. The V call is TRBV7-9, the J call TRBJ2-4; a possible D gene is TRBD2 (6 bases). The length of the CDR3 is 14 residues. Germline V gene sequence: CDR1 SEHNR, CDR2 FQNEAQ (reference sequence). V dropped 1 base and J dropped 10 bases, with 14 bases sitting between them.

This clonotype was observed at least ten times. CDR3 sequence reads: CSARTRMGGAGDEQFF. In DNA form, the CDR3 reads TGCAGTGCTAGAACCAGGATGGGGGGGGCAGGGGATGAGCAGTTCTTC. The J gene is TRBJ2-1, the V gene TRBV20-1; possible D gene TRBD2, 7 bases. The CDR3 sequence is 16 residues long. Per the germline V gene, CDR1 is DFQATT and CDR2 is SNEGSKA (reference sequence). Trimming removed 2 bases from V and 8 bases from J, with 22 bases in between.

There are a few counts of this clonotype. This rearrangement joins TRBV7-2 to TRBJ2-5, with 7 positions matching TRBD1. The J segment lost 1 base and the V segment lost 5 bases, leaving 4 bases of the junction unmatched. The germline V gene has CDR1 SGHTA and CDR2 FQGNSA. The CDR3 has 14 residues. For the CDR3, the DNA is TGTGCCAGCAGCACCGGGACAGTCCAAGAGACCCAGTACTTC. Its protein product is CASSTGTVQETQYF. Full variable domain (outside the CDR3, taken from reference TRBV7-2 and TRBJ2-5): GAGVSQSPSNKVTEKGKDVELRCDPISGHTALYWYRQSLGQGLEFLIYFQGNSAPDKSGLPSDRFSAERTGGSVSTLTIQRTQQEDSAVYLCASSTGTVQETQYFGPGTRLLVL.

This clonotype has a count of ten or more. V is TRBV7-9 and J is TRBJ2-7; D assignment may be TRBD1 or TRBD2 (5 bases each). The ends were cut back, 2 bases at V and 6 bases at J, with 8 bases in the middle. Germline V lookup: CDR1 SEHNR, CDR2 FQNEAQ (reference sequence). The CDR3 has 12 amino acids. The CDR3 coding sequence is TGTGCCAGCAGCTTAACGGGGCTCGAGCAGTACTTC. As protein: CASSLTGLEQYF.

The V gene is TRBV6-5, the J gene TRBJ2-2; no firm D call. The V end lost 2 bases, the J end lost 5 bases, and 15 bases lay between the germline ends. Germline V CDR1 and CDR2: MNHEY, SVGAGI. The CDR3 spans 16 residues. This CDR3 is CASSYIEVFGTGELFF. The CDR3 region has the DNA TGTGCCAGCAGTTACATAGAGGTGTTCGGGACCGGGGAGCTGTTTTTT.

This clonotype showed up many times. V gene TRBV29-1 combines with J gene TRBJ2-3, with 8 bases identical to TRBD1. There are 13 residues in the CDR3. Germline V gene lookup returns CDR1 SQVTM and CDR2 ANQGSEA. J gave up 5 bases and V 3 bases, and 4 bases lay outside the gene matches. The CDR3 bases are TGCAGCGTTGAGACAGGGGTAGTAGATACGCAGTATTTT. It encodes CSVETGVVDTQYF.

Only a few counts were recorded for this clonotype. The chain employs TRBV3-1 and TRBJ1-5; possibly TRBD1 for D (6 bases). The CDR3 spans 12 residues. Trimming stripped 3 bases from V and 9 bases from J, with 9 bases between. In germline, CDR1 is LGHDT, CDR2 YNNKEL (reference sequence). The CDR3, as DNA: TGTGCCAGCAGCCAGGGGGCGGGGCCCCAGCATTTT. Amino acids: CASSQGAGPQHF.

The rearrangement uses TRBV7-9 and TRBJ1-5; D is perhaps TRBD1 (6 bases). Trimming removed 1 base from V and 3 bases from J, with 10 bases in between. This CDR3 has 15 amino acids. Germline V gives CDR1 SEHNR, CDR2 FQNEAQ (reference sequence). CDR3 residues: CASSLGGTYNQPQHF. CDR3 bases: TGTGCCAGCAGCTTAGGCGGGACATACAATCAGCCCCAGCATTTT.

CDR3 loop: CSARLLGGVPSYNEQFF. CDR3 in DNA: TGCAGTGCTAGACTCCTCGGTGGGGTACCCTCCTACAATGAGCAGTTCTTC. The chain has TRBV20-1 and TRBJ2-1; D gene uncertain. This CDR3 comprises 17 residues. The V gene lost 2 bases and the J gene lost 0 bases, with 17 bases spanning the gap. Germline values: CDR1 DFQATT, CDR2 SNEGSKA (reference sequence).

In this sample, this clonotype turned up a few times. V and J are TRBV7-2 and TRBJ1-2; D remains unclear. This CDR3 has 13 residues. Germline-derived CDR1 and CDR2 are SGHTA and FQGNSA. Deletions cut 5 bases from V and 8 bases from J, with 15 bases between. The CDR3 DNA reads as TGTGCCAGCAGCCCCTTAGTTGTGGACGGCTACACCTTC. Residues: CASSPLVVDGYTF.

This clonotype was detected only a few times. V is TRBV20-1 and J is TRBJ2-3, with a possible D match to TRBD1 (5 bases). Germline CDR1 DFQATT, CDR2 SNEGSKA (reference sequence). This CDR3 region has 13 residues. Trimming took off 3 bases at V and 2 bases at J, with 9 bases between the two ends. CDR3 DNA: TGCAGTGCTAGGGGCAGGGCCACAGATACGCAGTATTTT. Encoded protein: CSARGRATDTQYF.

The chain links TRBV5-1 to TRBJ1-6, with D unresolved. The CDR3 is made up of 15 amino acids. Trimming removed 4 bases at V and 6 bases at J, with 14 bases between. Germline V gives CDR1 SGHRS, CDR2 YFSETQ. The CDR3 region is CASSTAGGGNSPLHF. The CDR3 DNA is TGCGCCAGCAGCACCGCGGGAGGTGGTAATTCACCCCTCCACTTT.

The CDR3 spells CATSDLFVGYNEQFF. The CDR3 nucleotides read TGTGCCACCAGTGATTTGTTTGTAGGATACAATGAGCAGTTCTTC. The J gene is TRBJ2-1, the V gene TRBV24-1; D is ambiguous. Trimming took off 0 bases at V and 4 bases at J, with 9 bases between the two ends. This CDR3 has 15 residues. The germline CDR1 and CDR2 sequences are KGHDR and SFDVKD.

V usage is TRBV9 and J usage is TRBJ2-4, with D possibly being TRBD2 (7 bases). V was shortened by 3 bases and J by 7 bases, with 20 bases between the two germline ends. Germline CDR1 is SGDLS and CDR2 is YYNGEE. The CDR3 extends over 16 amino acids. The CDR3 is CASSGGGLPVGNIQYF. Here the CDR3 DNA reads TGTGCCAGCAGCGGGGGGGGGCTGCCAGTTGGGAACATTCAGTACTTC.

The chain combines TRBV6-1 with TRBJ2-1; TRBD1 aligns across 7 bases. CDR1 is MNHNS and CDR2 is SASEGT in the germline V gene. V trimming: 6 bases; J trimming: 10 bases; junction bases outside the gene matches: 9. CDR3 length: 13 amino acids. This CDR3 reads CASSPDRIGEQFF. For the CDR3, the DNA is TGTGCCAGCAGCCCGGACAGGATTGGCGAGCAGTTCTTC.

This clonotype was seen a few times. The V gene is TRBV4-2, the J gene TRBJ2-5; TRBD2 matches at 11 bases. The germline gives CDR1 LGHNA, CDR2 YNFKEQ. V trimming: 1 base; J trimming: 2 bases; junction bases outside the gene matches: 6. There are 17 residues in the CDR3. The CDR3 DNA is TGTGCCAGCAGCCAAGTTAAGACTAGCGGGGTACAAGAGACCCAGTACTTC. Its protein product is CASSQVKTSGVQETQYF.

The CDR3 DNA sequence: TGCAGTGCTAGAGTACGTGGGTCGTCGCACTATGGCTACACCTTC. Encoded protein: CSARVRGSSHYGYTF. V and J are TRBV20-1 and TRBJ1-2; D is unresolved. The CDR3 length is 15 residues. V shed 1 base and J shed 3 bases, with 15 bases lying between them. The germline V gene encodes CDR1 DFQATT and CDR2 SNEGSKA (reference sequence).

The J gene is TRBJ2-1, the V gene TRBV2; 7 bases are shared with TRBD1. Trimming removed 7 bases from V and 7 bases from J; junction bases left unmatched: 7. From germline, CDR1 is SNHLY and CDR2 FYNNEI. CDR3 size: 13 residues. This chain's CDR3 is CASTRDRMNEQFF. The CDR3 DNA reads TGTGCCAGCACTAGGGACAGAATGAATGAGCAGTTCTTC.

CDR3 amino acids: CASSRTYSERGENEQFF. CDR3 DNA sequence: TGTGCCAGCAGCCGTACGTACAGCGAGCGGGGGGAAAATGAGCAGTTCTTC. The chain links TRBV7-9 to TRBJ2-1; 9 nucleotides align to TRBD2. The V gene's germline CDR1 is SEHNR and CDR2 FQNEAQ (reference sequence). V was pared by 5 bases and J by 7 bases, with 15 bases of the junction left unmatched. This CDR3 region has 17 residues. The full variable domain, its missing parts supplied by reference TRBV7-9 and TRBJ2-1, is DTGVSQNPRHKITKRGQNVTFRCDPISEHNRLYWYRQTLGQGPEFLTYFQNEAQLEKSRLLSDRFSAERPKGSFSTLEIQRTEQGDSAMYLCASSRTYSERGENEQFFGPGTRLTVL.

V usage is TRBV6-5 and J usage is TRBJ2-1; 10 positions agree with TRBD2. The CDR3 covers 16 residues. The trim removed 3 bases at V and 7 bases at J, leaving 9 bases unmatched. Germline V gives CDR1 MNHEY, CDR2 SVGAGI. CDR3 coding DNA: TGTGCCAGCAGTTATCTAGCGGGAGTAGTTAGAAATGAGCAGTTCTTC. Its protein product is CASSYLAGVVRNEQFF.

Many counts were recorded for this clonotype. The chain couples TRBV12-3 or TRBV12-4 to TRBJ2-1; D ambiguous. Trimming stripped 7 bases from V and 6 bases from J, with 16 bases between. This CDR3 spans 14 amino acids. The CDR3 loop reads CASTSSGVINEQFF. DNA of the CDR3: TGTGCCAGCACTTCAAGTGGGGTCATCAATGAGCAGTTCTTC.

This rearrangement joins TRBV3-1 to TRBJ2-1; no definite D call. V gave up 4 bases and J gave up 5 bases, with 9 bases separating them. Germline V CDR1 and CDR2: LGHDT, YNNKEL (reference sequence). This CDR3 has 13 residues. DNA of the CDR3: TGTGCCAGCAGCCTAAGCCGCCACAATGAGCAGTTCTTC. This codes for CASSLSRHNEQFF.

This clonotype was seen more than once but under ten times. The V call is TRBV18, the J call TRBJ1-2; D gene uncertain. Trimming left V 3 bases short and J 7 bases short, with 21 bases between. This CDR3 comprises 16 residues. Germline loops: CDR1 KGHSH, CDR2 LQKENI. The CDR3 is CASSPPARATEGGYTF. CDR3 DNA sequence: TGTGCCAGCTCACCCCCCGCGAGAGCCACCGAGGGTGGCTACACCTTC.

This clonotype was detected once. The gene calls are TRBV5-6 and TRBJ2-7; D uncertain. CDR1 is SGHDT and CDR2 is YYEEEE in the germline V gene. The CDR3 totals 15 residues. Deletions cut 0 bases from V and 2 bases from J, with 12 bases between. The CDR3 DNA reads TGTGCCAGCAGCTTGGGGCAGGCCGTGCCCTACGAGCAGTACGTC. Translated, it gives CASSLGQAVPYEQYV.

There are many counts of this clonotype. The chain uses TRBV29-1 and TRBJ1-2; D gene ambiguous. Germline assignment: CDR1 SQVTM and CDR2 ANQGSEA. The CDR3 length is 13 residues. V shed 8 bases and J shed 4 bases, with 17 bases lying between them. CDR3 region: CSSDEETPYGYTF. Written as DNA, the CDR3 is TGCAGCTCAGACGAGGAAACACCCTATGGCTACACCTTC.

This clonotype has a handful of counts. The chain employs TRBV19 and TRBJ2-7; TRBD1 matches 9 bases. V lost 8 bases, J lost 2 bases, and 4 bases stayed unmatched. Germline V lookup: CDR1 LNHDA, CDR2 SQIVND (reference sequence). The CDR3 is 13 residues long. The CDR3 region is CASADRGPYEQYF. CDR3 bases: TGTGCCAGTGCGGACAGGGGTCCCTACGAGCAGTACTTC.

The chain uses TRBV2 and TRBJ2-1; unclear D gene. Germline V gene data show CDR1 as SNHLY and CDR2 as FYNNEI. The CDR3 spans 14 residues. V was clipped by 10 bases and J by 0 bases, with 13 bases between them. Here the CDR3 DNA reads TGTGCCACCGTTAGCAGGAGCTCCTACAATGAGCAGTTCTTC. Protein product: CATVSRSSYNEQFF. Looking up the rest from reference TRBV2 and TRBJ2-1 gives the full variable domain: EPEVTQTPSHQVTQMGQEVILRCVPISNHLYFYWYRQILGQKVEFLVSFYNNEISEKSEIFDDQFSVERPDGSNFTLKIRSTKLEDSAMYFCATVSRSSYNEQFFGPGTRLTVL.

The rearrangement links TRBV7-9 to TRBJ2-1, with 12 bases that match TRBD2. With 8 bases clipped from V and 5 bases from J, the junction kept 13 bases outside the gene matches. This CDR3 is 17 amino acids long. The germline V gene encodes CDR1 SEHNR and CDR2 FQNEAQ (reference sequence). CDR3 amino acids: CASRRLAGGRRDNEQFF. CDR3 DNA: TGTGCCAGCCGCCGGCTAGCGGGAGGGCGAAGGGACAATGAGCAGTTCTTC.

This clonotype was picked up a small number of times. V and J are TRBV5-1 and TRBJ1-1; D ambiguous. Germline-derived CDR1 and CDR2 are SGHRS and YFSETQ. Trimming cost V 3 bases and J 11 bases, with 14 bases left between them. The CDR3 has 12 residues. The CDR3 DNA sequence: TGCGCCAGCAGCTACGGGGATGCGGGGGCTTTCTTT. Translating gives CASSYGDAGAFF. The full variable domain, its missing parts supplied by reference TRBV5-1 and TRBJ1-1, is KAGVTQTPRYLIKTRGQQVTLSCSPISGHRSVSWYQQTPGQGLQFLFEYFSETQRNKGNFPGRFSGRQFSNSRSEMNVSTLELGDSALYLCASSYGDAGAFFGQGTRLTVV.

This clonotype was seen ten or more times. V is TRBV12-3 or TRBV12-4 and J is TRBJ2-3; TRBD2 aligns across 7 bases. Losses at the gene ends were 7 bases for V and 6 bases for J; bases not matched to a gene: 4. This CDR3 comprises 12 residues. The CDR3: CASNPGGDTQYF. The DNA of the CDR3 is TGTGCCAGCAACCCGGGAGGTGATACGCAGTATTTT.